The rows below give T cell receptor beta chains drawn from one sample of a study of PD-1 blockade in classical Hodgkin lymphoma. Clones were read by immunoSEQ multiplex PCR, and TCRdb kept only the in-frame ones, dropping some. The sample yields some 21,000 clones, around four fifths seen once. Source: peripheral blood mononuclear cells (PBMCs), taken before the second cycle of nivolumab. These receptors originate from a human donor with classical Hodgkin lymphoma. CDR3s leave out the opening cysteine and the closing phenylalanine or tryptophan.

v_gene,CDR3aa
TRBV5-1,ASSVGQLKETQY
TRBV23-1,ASSQSGAGYMNTEAF
TRBV30,AWSPQGMSYEQY
TRBV10-2,ASSESASSGNTIY
TRBV19,ASRPPEDSTYGYT
TRBV11-3,ASSPSTGTTQY
TRBV6-5,ASSYPGQGTEKLF
TRBV11-1,ASSPGTGGLNTEAF
TRBV5-1,ASSAGLAGAEQY
TRBV28,ASIPGDPNTGELF
TRBV7-2,ASSPWTSGTQETQY
TRBV6-6,ASSYREDTQY
TRBV28,ASSFITAGQETQY
TRBV19,ASSIGGGPEKLF
TRBV5-5,ASSVSNEQF
TRBV18,ASSPGVGNNEQF
TRBV6-1,ASSEAALAGGSGEQF
TRBV5-1,ASSLVPGSYNSPLH
TRBV2,ASMTYEQF
TRBV28,ASSYVNSGNTIY
TRBV27,ASSSSMRQIRTF
TRBV6-6,ASSYKNTGELF
TRBV2,ASSDANEQF
TRBV10-2,ASSEIGTGDTQY
TRBV29-1,SVRYGAGADTGELF
TRBV9,ASSWKVSGELF
TRBV27,ASSFPRGQNQPQH
TRBV4-1,ASSRPGTEAF
TRBV2,ASTKLAASYNEQF
TRBV7-2,ASSQVGSYNEQF
TRBV9,ASSVGGGPLGGYT
TRBV7-2,ASSFAGLAGVGETQY
TRBV27,ASSRLQGAHVGELF
TRBV18,ASSQLQGNRDEQY
TRBV18,ASSPSGDGYT
TRBV7-2,ASSPETGTDTQY
TRBV15,ATSSDPVSYGYT